This TCR beta chain was recorded in a study of siplizumab effects on memory and regulatory T cells. As regards this clone: What it binds is unknown.

TCR templates numbering 80,000 to 100,000 were assayed per sample. Sequenced by immunoSEQ multiplex PCR; TCRdb stores in-frame clones only, minus some. The profile shows fewer than 15,000 clones, around 40% of them singletons. V shed 6 bases, J shed 5 bases, and the junction held 13 bases outside the gene matches. The CDR3 is 16 amino acids. Germline-derived CDR1 and CDR2 are SQVTM and ANQGSEA. Cells from the mixed lymphocyte reaction underwent coculture for over 5 days at 37 degrees C. The study labelled responder PBMCs with CFSE and stimulator PBMCs with Violet Dye, then mixed them 1:1. Findings and caveats of the study: Confirmation was lacking for the suppressive function of proliferating Tregs derived from siplizumab cultures.

Source material: CFSE-low (dividing) CD4+ T cells sorted from an allogeneic mixed lymphocyte reaction. V and J are TRBV29-1 and TRBJ2-1; TRBD1 matches 10 bases. This receptor was identified in a human donor in good health; the cells came from an allogeneic mixed lymphocyte reaction. Some clones in this sample may be carry-over from other donors' samples. The CDR3 spells CSVGQGIWTRNNEQFF. CDR3 bases: TGCAGCGTGGGACAGGGGATATGGACTCGCAACAATGAGCAGTTCTTC.